What follows are 14 T cell receptor beta chains derived from one specimen sequenced in a study of T cells in Graves' hyperthyroidism and ophthalmopathy. The source material, RNA transcripts, was used to amplify TCR beta CDR3 regions. First-round RT-PCR with HTBI primers amplified the TCR CDR3 region. Using its own MiXCR run on the multiplex PCR reads, TCRdb lists one record per CDR3 protein. The sample carries 280,000 or so distinct CDR3 sequences, approximately 16% recorded once. The sequencing input was blood. Receptors were obtained from a woman aged 45-65 years with Graves' hyperthyroidism that later progressed to Graves' ophthalmopathy.

On this clonotype: Just one base apart from a much larger clone, this may be a read error. The rearrangement links TRBV29-1 to TRBJ2-7, with 11 nucleotides matching TRBD2. CDR3 length: 12 residues. Germline V gives CDR1 SQVTM, CDR2 ANQGSEA. CDR3: CSVGTSGYERYF. In DNA form, the CDR3 reads TGCAGCGTCGGGACTAGCGGTTACGAGCGGTACTTC.

This clonotype was seen repeatedly, ten times or more. The rearrangement links TRBV24-1 to TRBJ1-1; D is uncertain. The CDR3 runs to 13 residues. Trimming shortened V by 0 bases and J by 6 bases, and 7 bases separated the two germline ends. CDR1 KGHDR and CDR2 SFDVKD come from the germline V gene. The CDR3 coding sequence is TGTGCCACCAGTGATTTGGGGGTGGCTGAAGCTTTCTTT. Translation gives CATSDLGVAEAFF.

The rearrangement links TRBV4-2 to TRBJ2-7, with TRBD1 as a possible D gene (5 bases). The germline gives CDR1 LGHNA, CDR2 YNFKEQ. The CDR3 consists of 15 residues. The V end lost 1 base, the J end lost 1 base, and 11 bases lay between the germline ends. CDR3 in amino acids: CASSQAAGRSYEQYF. CDR3 DNA sequence: TGTGCCAGCAGCCAAGCGGCAGGGCGATCCTACGAGCAGTACTTC.

Ten or more counts support this clonotype. The gene calls are TRBV20-1 and TRBJ2-5; 9 bases align to TRBD2. The germline V gene has CDR1 DFQATT and CDR2 SNEGSKA (reference sequence). The CDR3 totals 15 residues. The J segment lost 4 bases and the V segment lost 0 bases, leaving 6 bases of the junction unmatched. The CDR3: CSARDVAGVTETQYF. The CDR3 coding sequence is TGCAGTGCTAGAGATGTAGCGGGAGTAACAGAGACCCAGTACTTC.

Many counts were recorded for this clonotype. CDR3 sequence (DNA): TGTGCCAGCTCGCTTGGGGGATTGTACAATGAGCAGTTCTTC. It specifies CASSLGGLYNEQFF. The J gene is TRBJ2-1, the V gene TRBV18; D is tentatively TRBD1 or TRBD2 (5 bases each). Germline V gene data show CDR1 as KGHSH and CDR2 as LQKENI. Trimming removed 6 bases at V and 4 bases at J, with 13 bases between. This CDR3 spans 14 amino acids.

The table lists this clonotype with many counts. The chain joins TRBV2 to TRBJ2-7; D is undetermined. Germline V CDR1 and CDR2: SNHLY, FYNNEI. There are 14 residues in the CDR3. Deletions cut 1 base from V and 0 bases from J, with 7 bases between. The CDR3 DNA is TGTGCCAGCAGTGAAGACAGCTACTCCTACGAGCAGTACTTC. Translation: CASSEDSYSYEQYF. Variable domain in full (rest from reference TRBV2 and TRBJ2-7): EPEVTQTPSHQVTQMGQEVILRCVPISNHLYFYWYRQILGQKVEFLVSFYNNEISEKSEIFDDQFSVERPDGSNFTLKIRSTKLEDSAMYFCASSEDSYSYEQYFGPGTRLTVT.

There are many counts of this clonotype. DNA for the CDR3: TGTGCCAGCAGCTTGACGAGCGGGACAGGTAACAATCAGCCCCAGCATTTT. This translates into CASSLTSGTGNNQPQHF. V is TRBV11-3 and J is TRBJ1-5, with TRBD1 identical over 8 bases. This CDR3 has 17 amino acids. Germline V gene data show CDR1 as SGHNT and CDR2 as YENEEA. Trimming took 3 bases from V and 3 from J; bases not matched to a gene: 10.

In its sample, this clonotype was seen many times. The chain carries TRBV28 and TRBJ2-2; 14 bases match TRBD2. Germline loops: CDR1 MDHEN, CDR2 SYDVKM. This CDR3 contains 19 residues. Trimming took 3 bases from V and 6 from J; bases not matched to a gene: 12. The CDR3 spells CASSFDLGTSGSRSGELFF. The CDR3, as DNA: TGTGCCAGCAGTTTCGATCTGGGGACTAGCGGGAGTCGGTCCGGGGAGCTGTTTTTT.

The sample holds many counts of this clonotype. The chain joins TRBV27 to TRBJ2-7; 9 bases are shared with TRBD2. V shed 4 bases, J shed 6 bases, and the junction held 13 bases outside the gene matches. The CDR3 has 16 residues. In germline, CDR1 is MNHEY, CDR2 SMNVEV (reference sequence). CDR3 protein: CASSSEGNSGRPEQYF. The DNA for the CDR3 is TGTGCCAGCAGTTCGGAGGGGAATAGCGGGAGACCCGAGCAGTACTTC.

The sample holds many counts of this clonotype. This chain connects TRBV20-1 to TRBJ1-4, with D possibly matching TRBD1 (6 bases). This CDR3 has 15 residues. Germline V gene lookup returns CDR1 DFQATT and CDR2 SNEGSKA (reference sequence). Deletions cut 3 bases from V and 7 bases from J, with 18 bases between. CDR3 in DNA: TGCAGTGCTAGCCACTCGGGGGCGCCGGGTGAAAAACTGTTTTTT. It translates to CSASHSGAPGEKLFF.

V usage is TRBV11-3 and J usage is TRBJ2-1, with D unresolved. Germline CDR1 reads SGHNT; CDR2 reads YENEEA. V was trimmed by 4 bases and J by 8 bases, leaving 12 bases between them. CDR3 length: 13 amino acids. The DNA for the CDR3 is TGTGCCAGCAGCTGGGGATTGGGCCATGAGCAGTTCTTC. Translating it yields CASSWGLGHEQFF.

This clonotype has just a few counts. The chain is built from TRBV9 and TRBJ2-5, with 11 bases aligning to TRBD2. The germline V gene has CDR1 SGDLS and CDR2 YYNGEE. The CDR3 spans 15 residues. The ends lost 3 bases at V and 4 bases at J; junction bases unmatched: 5. CDR3 sequence: CASSALAGGRETQYF. The CDR3 DNA sequence: TGTGCCAGCAGCGCCCTAGCGGGAGGTCGAGAGACCCAGTACTTC.

V and J are TRBV9 and TRBJ1-1, with D possibly matching TRBD1 (5 bases). Trimming removed 4 bases at V and 3 bases at J, with 22 bases between. CDR3 length: 17 amino acids. Germline CDR1 SGDLS, CDR2 YYNGEE. CDR3 residues: CASSPHPRDHPDTEAFF. The DNA of the CDR3 is TGTGCCAGCAGCCCACACCCCCGGGACCACCCTGACACTGAAGCTTTCTTT.

Details on this clonotype: Since a much larger clone is just one base distant, this may be a read error. The V gene is TRBV3-1, the J gene TRBJ2-7; D call uncertain. V was shortened by 7 bases and J by 5 bases, with 12 bases between the two germline ends. The CDR3 covers 12 residues. Germline V gives CDR1 LGHDT, CDR2 YNNKEL (reference sequence). The CDR3 region has the DNA TGTGCCAGCAACCAGGAAGTAGACGAGCAGTACTTC. It codes for CASNQEVDEQYF.